This TCR beta chain was captured in a study of metastatic and nonmetastatic thyroid tumors. At the level of the study: Repertoires were compared across blood and tumor or nodule tissue from malignant and benign thyroid patients. Study outcomes and limitations: As reported, TCR beta diversity in blood and tumor was significantly higher in malignant thyroid tumors than in benign nodules.

Concerning this clone itself: Its antigen is still unknown.

Among the patients, none had received any treatment before thyroid surgery. The V and J ends lost 8 bases and 4 bases respectively, with 13 bases between them. The V gene's germline CDR1 is SGHRS and CDR2 YFSETQ. This CDR3 has 12 residues. In the study's own analysis: The study built a papillary thyroid cancer distant-metastasis classifier from CDR3 differences across clinicopathological groups. TCRdb called clones again from the PCR reads with MiXCR. These V and J calls are TCRdb output, not the study's own analysis. The sample lists around 13,000 clones, 12% occurring once. Material: blood. The V and J genes are TRBV5-1 and TRBJ2-7; TRBD1 or TRBD2 may be the D gene (5 bases each). This TCR derives from a female donor with papillary thyroid cancer or a benign thyroid nodule (not recorded which). Some clones in this sample may be carry-over from other donors' samples. CDR3 loop: CASSLGVYEQYF. For the CDR3, the DNA is TGCGCCAGTAGCCTGGGGGTTTACGAGCAGTACTTC.